The 24 T cell receptor beta chains below come from one sample, sequenced in a study of shared clonotypes between healthy human individuals. This table comes from immunoSEQ multiplex PCR, and its TCRdb copy is limited to in-frame clones, with some not included. Of 2 million to 3 million clones in the sample, roughly 93% were seen once. Sequencing input: naive CD4+ T cells from PBMCs. Regarding subset: CD45RA+ positively selected. Every receptor here comes from a man younger than 35 in good health. Some clones in this sample may be carry-over from other donors' samples.

The rearrangement links TRBV18 to TRBJ2-1; TRBD2 matches 9 bases. The CDR3 consists of 15 residues. The germline V gene encodes CDR1 KGHSH and CDR2 LQKENI. The J segment lost 5 bases and the V segment lost 0 bases, leaving 2 bases of the junction unmatched. The CDR3 sequence: CASSPPSSGNNEQFF. CDR3 in DNA: TGTGCCAGCTCACCACCGTCTAGCGGGAACAATGAGCAGTTCTTC.

This clone is a singleton in its sample. The chain combines TRBV6-4 with TRBJ2-4; weak D call: TRBD2 (6 bases). Per germline, CDR1 MRHNA and CDR2 SNTAGT. Trimming stripped 4 bases from V and 0 bases from J, with 13 bases between. This CDR3 is 16 amino acids long. In DNA, the CDR3 is TGTGCCAGCAGTGTTGAGGGAGGACTAGCCAAAAACATTCAGTACTTC. Translating gives CASSVEGGLAKNIQYF.

This clone was detected once. The chain uses TRBV18 and TRBJ2-3; TRBD1 matches 10 bases. V trimming: 3 bases; J trimming: 2 bases; junction bases outside the gene matches: 5. Germline loops: CDR1 KGHSH, CDR2 LQKENI. There are 16 residues in the CDR3. This CDR3 is CASSPRQGAYTDTQYF. The CDR3 DNA reads TGTGCCAGCTCACCTCGACAGGGGGCCTACACAGATACGCAGTATTTT. The full variable domain, in which reference TRBV18 and TRBJ2-3 provide the parts outside the CDR3, is NAGVMQNPRHLVRRRGQEARLRCSPMKGHSHVYWYRQLPEEGLKFMVYLQKENIIDESGMPKERFSAEFPKEGPSILRIQQVVRGDSAAYFCASSPRQGAYTDTQYFGPGTRLTVL.

The gene calls are TRBV30 and TRBJ1-2; perhaps TRBD1 as D (5 bases). V lost 0 bases and J lost 6, with 11 bases in between. CDR1 is GTSNPN and CDR2 is SVGIG in the germline V gene (reference sequence). The length of the CDR3 is 13 residues. The CDR3 loop is CAWSVRGIHGYTF. CDR3 coding DNA: TGTGCCTGGAGTGTACGGGGGATCCATGGCTACACCTTC.

The gene calls are TRBV7-9 and TRBJ1-4, with a tentative D call TRBD1 (6 bases). CDR3 length: 14 residues. The germline V and J ends were trimmed by 5 bases and 8 bases, with 15 bases remaining between them. Per germline, CDR1 SEHNR and CDR2 FQNEAQ (reference sequence). The DNA for the CDR3 is TGTGCCAGCAGCACTCAGGGGATGTGGGAAAAACTGTTTTTT. It specifies CASSTQGMWEKLFF.

V and J are TRBV29-1 and TRBJ2-3; TRBD2 matches 8 bases. This CDR3 is 13 amino acids long. After removal of 4 bases from V and 14 bases from J, the junction contained 14 bases not matched to a gene. CDR1 SQVTM and CDR2 ANQGSEA come from the germline V gene. The CDR3 loop is CSVATKLAARAYF. CDR3 bases: TGCAGCGTTGCGACCAAACTAGCGGCCCGCGCGTATTTT.

In this sample, this clone turned up once. V usage is TRBV7-9 and J usage is TRBJ2-1, with 16 bases matching TRBD2. The ends lost 4 bases at V and 9 bases at J; junction bases unmatched: 6. CDR3 length: 16 residues. The germline gives CDR1 SEHNR, CDR2 FQNEAQ (reference sequence). The CDR3 DNA sequence: TGTGCCAGCAGCTCGATGGGACTAGCGGGAGGGGGTGAGCAGTTCTTC. Translated: CASSSMGLAGGGEQFF.

Remarks on this clone: Other DNA sequences in the sample encode the same CDR3. The chain links TRBV7-9 to TRBJ2-5, with 7 bases fitting TRBD1. This CDR3 is built from 14 residues. The J segment lost 2 bases and the V segment lost 3 bases, leaving 3 bases of the junction unmatched. Germline loops: CDR1 SEHNR, CDR2 FQNEAQ (reference sequence). CDR3 in amino acids: CASSFQTGQETQYF. The CDR3 DNA is TGTGCCAGCAGCTTTCAGACAGGGCAAGAGACCCAGTACTTC. Full variable domain (outside the CDR3, taken from reference TRBV7-9 and TRBJ2-5): DTGVSQNPRHKITKRGQNVTFRCDPISEHNRLYWYRQTLGQGPEFLTYFQNEAQLEKSRLLSDRFSAERPKGSFSTLEIQRTEQGDSAMYLCASSFQTGQETQYFGPGTRLLVL.

This clone was observed once. It is unclear where the CDR3 begins or ends on the DNA, so no DNA is shown, and the CDR3 is as TCRdb lists it. This rearrangement joins TRBV28 to TRBJ2-1; TRBD2 reflects the table's D call only, with no check against the DNA. The germline CDR1 and CDR2 sequences are MDHEN and SYDVKM. The CDR3 totals 15 residues, both ends included. CDR3 region: CASSFGPGTSRLRFF.

This chain uses TRBV7-3 with TRBJ2-2; maybe TRBD1 (7 bases). Germline values: CDR1 SGHTA, CDR2 FQGTGA. The CDR3 has 18 amino acids. Trimming cost V 5 bases and J 5 bases, with 24 bases left between them. The DNA for the CDR3 is TGTGCCAGCAGCCTCGCCCCCAGGGGGGTTAGGAAAACCGGGGAGCTGTTTTTT. Residues: CASSLAPRGVRKTGELFF. The full variable domain, in which reference TRBV7-3 and TRBJ2-2 provide the parts outside the CDR3, is GAGVSQTPSNKVTEKGKYVELRCDPISGHTALYWYRQSLGQGPEFLIYFQGTGAADDSGLPNDRFFAVRPEGSVSTLKIQRTERGDSAVYLCASSLAPRGVRKTGELFFGEGSRLTVL.

This sequence joins TRBV2 and TRBJ2-5, with TRBD2 matching 14 bases. This CDR3 is 19 amino acids long. The ends lost 6 bases at V and 4 bases at J; junction bases unmatched: 16. CDR1 and CDR2 from the germline V gene are SNHLY and FYNNEI. Here the CDR3 reads CASRDHRTSGRMVGETQYF. CDR3 bases: TGTGCCAGCAGAGATCACCGGACTAGCGGGAGGATGGTGGGAGAGACCCAGTACTTC.

The genes are TRBV4-1 and TRBJ2-7; a weak D match, TRBD1 (6 bases). Trimming shortened V by 6 bases and J by 2 bases, and 17 bases separated the two germline ends. Germline V gives CDR1 MGHRA, CDR2 YSYEKL. This CDR3 comprises 15 residues. The CDR3 loop is CASSYSGTITYEQYF. CDR3 coding DNA: TGCGCCAGCAGTTATTCCGGGACAATAACCTACGAGCAGTACTTC.

V usage is TRBV6-4 and J usage is TRBJ2-3; a possible D gene is TRBD2 (5 bases). The V end was cut by 4 bases, the J end by 4 bases, with 15 bases between. The CDR3 extends over 15 amino acids. CDR1 is MRHNA, CDR2 SNTAGT, per germline. CDR3 amino acids: CASSAEVTYPDTQYF. The DNA of the CDR3 is TGTGCCAGCAGTGCGGAGGTAACCTACCCAGATACGCAGTATTTT.

The chain joins TRBV2 to TRBJ1-4; 8 bases are shared with TRBD1. This CDR3 contains 14 residues. The V segment lost 4 bases and the J segment 8 bases; nucleotides outside the gene matches: 6. Germline values: CDR1 SNHLY, CDR2 FYNNEI. In nucleotides, the CDR3 is TGTGCCAGCAGTGTGGAGACAGGGGTAGAAAAACTGTTTTTT. Translation gives CASSVETGVEKLFF.

This clone was found a few times. The sample has other DNA sequences that encode this CDR3 too. The chain combines TRBV2 with TRBJ1-2; D possibly corresponds to TRBD1 (5 bases). The CDR3 sequence is 14 residues long. Germline assignment: CDR1 SNHLY and CDR2 FYNNEI. V lost 0 bases and J 4 bases, leaving 9 bases between the germline ends. Here the CDR3 reads CASSEALRGYGYTF. In DNA form, the CDR3 reads TGTGCCAGCAGTGAAGCGCTAAGGGGCTATGGCTACACCTTC.

DNA for the CDR3: TGTGCCAGCACGTCGGGGTATGCGGACACTGAAGCTTTCTTT. This translates into CASTSGYADTEAFF. V and J are TRBV9 and TRBJ1-1; D gene uncertain. The CDR3 totals 14 residues. V was trimmed by 6 bases and J by 3 bases, leaving 15 bases between them. Per germline, CDR1 SGDLS and CDR2 YYNGEE.

V usage is TRBV7-2 and J usage is TRBJ2-7; TRBD2 aligns across 7 bases. Germline values: CDR1 SGHTA, CDR2 FQGNSA. Germline trimming cut 0 bases from V and 3 bases from J; bases unmatched to any gene: 23. The CDR3 totals 21 residues. The CDR3 here is CASSLAGWAGVPGLPIYEQYF. The CDR3 DNA reads TGTGCCAGCAGCTTAGCGGGTTGGGCAGGAGTACCGGGACTACCAATCTACGAGCAGTACTTC. Variable domain in full (rest from reference TRBV7-2 and TRBJ2-7): GAGVSQSPSNKVTEKGKDVELRCDPISGHTALYWYRQSLGQGLEFLIYFQGNSAPDKSGLPSDRFSAERTGGSVSTLTIQRTQQEDSAVYLCASSLAGWAGVPGLPIYEQYFGPGTRLTVT.

This chain links TRBV7-3 with TRBJ1-1; the D is unclear. CDR3 length: 14 amino acids. Germline V lookup: CDR1 SGHTA, CDR2 FQGTGA. V lost 0 bases to trimming and J lost 5 bases, with 10 bases between them. CDR3 amino acids: CASSLTSSTTEAFF. The CDR3 DNA reads as TGTGCCAGCAGCTTAACTTCGTCGACGACTGAAGCTTTCTTT.

The CDR3, as DNA: TGTGCCAGCAGCAAAGCAGGGGGCGGGTATCCCTACGAGCAGTACTTC. Translating gives CASSKAGGGYPYEQYF. The J gene is TRBJ2-7, the V gene TRBV21-1; TRBD1, the table's D call, was not compared with the DNA. TRBV21-1 is recorded as a pseudogene. CDR3 size: 16 residues.

V usage is TRBV7-9 and J usage is TRBJ2-5, with D perhaps matching TRBD1 (5 bases). There are 14 residues in the CDR3. Germline V gene data show CDR1 as SEHNR and CDR2 as FQNEAQ (reference sequence). V dropped 5 bases and J dropped 7 bases, with 17 bases sitting between them. The CDR3 nucleotides read TGTGCCAGCAGCATCCGGGCCTCTCAGGGGACCCAGTACTTC. It encodes CASSIRASQGTQYF.

The chain uses TRBV10-3 and TRBJ1-1; a weak D match, TRBD1 (6 bases). Looked up from germline, CDR1 is ENHRY and CDR2 is SYGVKD. V was shortened by 3 bases and J by 7 bases, with 12 bases between the two germline ends. This CDR3 comprises 13 residues. CDR3 loop: CAISEGGKGEAFF. As DNA, the CDR3 is TGTGCCATCAGTGAAGGGGGGAAGGGTGAAGCTTTCTTT.

This chain uses TRBV15 with TRBJ1-4; 7 positions match TRBD1. With V trimmed by 1 base and J by 9 bases, 5 bases remained unmatched. CDR3 length: 14 amino acids. The germline gives CDR1 LNHNV, CDR2 YYDKDF (reference sequence). The CDR3: CATSRGGQAQKLFF. The DNA of the CDR3 is TGTGCCACCAGCAGAGGCGGACAGGCGCAAAAACTGTTTTTT.

J is TRBJ1-1 and V is TRBV2; D is uncertain. V gave up 6 bases and J gave up 0 bases, with 11 bases separating them. The CDR3 is 14 residues long. CDR1 SNHLY and CDR2 FYNNEI come from the germline V gene. The CDR3 coding sequence is TGTGCCAGCAGGTGGCAGTCCATGAACACTGAAGCTTTCTTT. Its translation: CASRWQSMNTEAFF.

This clone was recorded only once. The V gene is TRBV14, the J gene TRBJ2-3; tentative D call: TRBD1 (6 bases). The CDR3 runs 16 residues. V lost 4 bases and J lost 0, with 14 bases in between. CDR1 is SGHDN, CDR2 FVKESK, per germline. DNA for the CDR3: TGTGCCAGCAGCCGGACCCTAGGGGGAAGCACAGATACGCAGTATTTT. Its protein is CASSRTLGGSTDTQYF.